This T cell receptor (beta chain) derives from a study of shared clonotypes between healthy human individuals. Germline loops: CDR1 MNHEY, CDR2 SMNVEV (reference sequence). The CDR3 covers 16 residues. Trimming at V came to 2 bases and at J to 0 bases, leaving 2 bases not matched to a gene. Clones were sequenced by immunoSEQ multiplex PCR, and TCRdb holds only the in-frame ones, with some missing. The table has around 700,000 clones, approximately 75% seen once. The sequence was obtained from a woman in her 30s in good health. The chain uses TRBV27 and TRBJ1-5; 9 bases fit TRBD1. Input material: memory CD4+ T cells sorted from blood. Regarding subset: CD45RA-negative fraction. The CDR3 reads CASSLRTGDSNQPQHF. The CDR3 region has the DNA TGTGCCAGCAGTTTAAGGACAGGGGATAGCAATCAGCCCCAGCATTTT.